Here is one T cell receptor (beta chain) with its context. The entry originates in a study of blood T cell repertoires in COVID-19. Study context: Researchers got acute and convalescent COVID-19 samples from the United States, Italy and Spain.

Between the trimmed V and J ends, which lost 3 bases and 5 bases, there was a span of 10 bases. This CDR3 spans 14 amino acids. CDR1 and CDR2 from the germline V gene are SEHNR and FQNEAQ (reference sequence). The table came from immunoSEQ multiplex PCR; TCRdb's copy has only in-frame clones and leaves some out. The sample consists of over 55,000 clones, over 80% of them appearing once. The chain recombines TRBV7-9 with TRBJ1-4, with D tentatively TRBD1 (5 bases). The sample was peripheral blood. The receptor comes from a man aged 45 to 65 with active COVID-19. The CDR3 reads CASSFGGGNEKLFF. The CDR3 coding sequence is TGTGCCAGCAGCTTCGGGGGAGGCAATGAAAAACTGTTTTTT.